A selection of T cell receptor beta chains follows, all from one sample in a study of shared clonotypes between healthy human individuals. The protocol was immunoSEQ multiplex PCR, while the TCRdb copy is restricted to in-frame clones and leaves out a portion. The table has about 1.1 million clones, around three quarters seen once. Sequencing was carried out using memory CD4+ T cells from PBMCs. All receptors derive from a man between 18 and 29 years old in good health. Some clones in this sample may be carry-over from other donors' samples. The CDR3 runs from the conserved cysteine through the conserved F or W. D genes are given only for firm matches. Clone size is stated in some rows and not others, as once, few, many or a class when expanded.

once | TRBJ2-1 | TRBV18 | . | CASSPRMTASDEQFF | TGTGCCAGCTCACCACGTATGACAGCGTCGGATGAGCAGTTCTTC
. | TRBJ2-3 | TRBV2 | TRBD2 | CASSDAGVDTQYF | TGTGCCAGCAGTGATGCGGGGGTTGATACGCAGTATTTT
. | TRBJ2-7 | TRBV19 | TRBD1 | CASSQGGQGVEQYF | TGTGCCAGTAGTCAAGGGGGACAGGGCGTTGAGCAGTACTTC
few | TRBJ2-1 | TRBV21-1 | . | CASSRPGGPYNEQFF | TGTGCCAGCAGCAGGCCGGGAGGACCCTACAATGAGCAGTTCTTC
. | TRBJ2-5 | TRBV7-2 | . | CASSPAGTQETQYF | TGTGCCAGCAGCCCCGCCGGGACCCAAGAGACCCAGTACTTC
. | TRBJ2-7 | TRBV11-1 | . | CASSLDRVPYEQYF | TGTGCCAGCAGCCTTGACCGCGTGCCCTACGAGCAGTACTTC
many | TRBJ2-1 | TRBV9 | . | CASSGPGLVYNEQFF | TGTGCCAGCAGCGGACCGGGACTCGTCTACAATGAGCAGTTCTTC
. | TRBJ2-7 | TRBV11-3 | TRBD1 | CASSKGQGYEQYF | TGTGCCAGCAGCAAGGGACAGGGTTACGAGCAGTACTTC
many | TRBJ2-5 | TRBV27 | . | CASSPLRAGQETQYF | TGTGCCAGCAGTCCCTTGCGGGCGGGCCAAGAGACCCAGTACTTC
. | TRBJ2-3 | TRBV9 | TRBD2 | CASSVLAGGVADTQYF | TGTGCCAGCAGCGTCCTAGCGGGAGGAGTGGCAGATACGCAGTATTTT
. | TRBJ2-3 | TRBV5-1 | TRBD2 | CASSPQLAPGDTQYF | TGCGCCAGCAGCCCGCAACTAGCGCCGGGAGATACGCAGTATTTT
. | TRBJ2-1 | TRBV7-6 | TRBD2 | CASSLVVPSGSRNEQFF | TGTGCCAGCAGCTTAGTTGTACCTAGCGGGAGTAGGAATGAGCAGTTCTTC
. | TRBJ2-7 | TRBV5-4 | . | CASSPSGAENYEQYF | TGTGCCAGCAGCCCGTCTGGAGCGGAAAACTACGAGCAGTACTTC
. | TRBJ2-3 | TRBV2 | TRBD2 | CASSEEPSGREDTQYF | TGTGCCAGCAGTGAAGAACCTAGCGGGAGGGAAGATACGCAGTATTTT
. | TRBJ1-1 | TRBV30 | . | CAWTSTMASTMNTEAFF | TGTGCCTGGACCTCGACCATGGCGTCTACAATGAACACTGAAGCTTTCTTT